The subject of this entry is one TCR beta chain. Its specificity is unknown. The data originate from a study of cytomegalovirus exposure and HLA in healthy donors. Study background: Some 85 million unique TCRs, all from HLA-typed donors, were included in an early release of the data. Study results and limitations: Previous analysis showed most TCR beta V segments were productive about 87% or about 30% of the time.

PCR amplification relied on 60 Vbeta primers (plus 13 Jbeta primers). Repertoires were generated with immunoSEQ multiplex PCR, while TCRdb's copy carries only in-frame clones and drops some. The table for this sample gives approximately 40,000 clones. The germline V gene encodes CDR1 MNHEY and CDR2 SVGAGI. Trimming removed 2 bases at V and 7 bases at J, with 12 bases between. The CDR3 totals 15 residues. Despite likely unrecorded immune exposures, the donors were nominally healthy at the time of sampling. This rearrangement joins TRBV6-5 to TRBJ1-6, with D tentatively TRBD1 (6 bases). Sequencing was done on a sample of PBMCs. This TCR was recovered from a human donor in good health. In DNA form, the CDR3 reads TGTGCCAGCAGTTACGGTAGCAGGGGAAATTCACCCCTCCACTTT. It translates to CASSYGSRGNSPLHF.